Reported below is one T cell receptor beta chain. This specimen comes from a study of monozygotic twins with inflammatory bowel disease. No DNA is given; TCRdb re-called the 5' RACE reads and lists each CDR3 protein once. The table for this sample gives about 210,000 distinct CDR3 sequences. Per the germline V gene, CDR1 is LGHNA and CDR2 is YNFKEQ. CDR3 size: 15 residues. Sequencing input: blood. The sequence derives from a human donor with ulcerative colitis or Crohn's disease, or a healthy co-twin of an affected twin (not recorded which). The V call is TRBV4-2, the J call TRBJ2-7; the D call from TCRdb, TRBD1, cannot be confirmed without DNA. The CDR3 is CASSQEGGPNYEQYF.